This TCR beta chain was identified in a study of blood T cells in healthy people across ages. The wider study: Through template switching, about one barcoded beta molecule was captured per two T cells, as measured in model experiments.

Findings and caveats of the study: Unknown CMV status may confound age-related changes in expanded clones.

Of note for this clonotype: The antigen remains undetermined.

Alongside a J-beta primer mix, a sample-barcoded 5' primer served in a second PCR lasting roughly 7 to 11 cycles. Through a template-switch adaptor with 12 random nucleotides, each cDNA molecule received a tag. TCRdb processed the 5' RACE reads anew with MiXCR; each CDR3 protein has one entry. The sample consists of some 1,500,000 distinct CDR3 sequences, roughly two fifths of them appearing once. Sequencing input: blood. This TCR derives from a young woman in good health.

CDR3 sequence (DNA): TGCGCCAGCAGCGTGTGGCAGGGGCATGAAGCTTTCTTT. This sequence encodes CASSVWQGHEAFF. The V and J genes are TRBV5-1 and TRBJ1-1; a weak D match, TRBD1 (6 bases). The CDR3 extends over 13 amino acids. Germline CDR1 is SGHRS and CDR2 is YFSETQ. V shed 4 bases and J shed 7 bases, with 14 bases lying between them. The variable domain in full, completed from reference TRBV5-1 and TRBJ1-1, reads KAGVTQTPRYLIKTRGQQVTLSCSPISGHRSVSWYQQTPGQGLQFLFEYFSETQRNKGNFPGRFSGRQFSNSRSEMNVSTLELGDSALYLCASSVWQGHEAFFGQGTRLTVV.